The 15 T cell receptor beta chains in this list originate from one sample, sequenced in a study of technical replicates of blood from several donors. Here immunoSEQ multiplex PCR was the method, and the copy in TCRdb shows in-frame clones only, minus some. The sample records more than 65,000 clones, around 97% being singletons. Sequencing was carried out using T cells isolated from PBMCs. The receptors shown here come from a human donor in good health.

The chain has TRBV4-3 and TRBJ2-1, with 8 bases fitting TRBD1. V trimming: 0 bases; J trimming: 3 bases; junction bases outside the gene matches: 4. This CDR3 is built from 16 residues. CDR1 and CDR2 from the germline V gene are LGHNA and YSLEER. CDR3 protein: CASSQEITGGYNEQFF. The CDR3 DNA reads TGCGCCAGCAGCCAAGAAATCACAGGGGGCTACAATGAGCAGTTCTTC.

The chain links TRBV5-6 to TRBJ1-2, with 8 bases aligning to TRBD1. The CDR3 totals 16 residues. The germline CDR1 and CDR2 sequences are SGHDT and YYEEEE. V lost 4 bases to trimming and J lost 5 bases; unmatched junction nucleotides: 13. The CDR3 nucleotides read TGTGCCAGCAGCCATAAGCAGGGGGCGGCAGGATATGGCTACACCTTC. Translated, it gives CASSHKQGAAGYGYTF. The complete variable domain, with remaining parts taken from reference TRBV5-6 and TRBJ1-2, reads DAGVTQSPTHLIKTRGQQVTLRCSPKSGHDTVSWYQQALGQGPQFIFQYYEEEERQRGNFPDRFSGHQFPNYSSELNVNALLLGDSALYLCASSHKQGAAGYGYTFGSGTRLTVV.

The chain joins TRBV28 to TRBJ2-7; perhaps TRBD2 as D (5 bases). The length of the CDR3 is 15 residues. The ends were cut back, 1 base at V and 3 bases at J, with 13 bases in the middle. Germline V gives CDR1 MDHEN, CDR2 SYDVKM. The CDR3 nucleotides are TGTGCCAGCAGTTTATTTCCGCGAGGACTCTACGAGCAGTACTTC. Protein product: CASSLFPRGLYEQYF. Full variable domain (remainder filled in from reference TRBV28 and TRBJ2-7): DVKVTQSSRYLVKRTGEKVFLECVQDMDHENMFWYRQDPGLGLRLIYFSYDVKMKEKGDIPEGYSVSREKKERFSLILESASTNQTSMYLCASSLFPRGLYEQYFGPGTRLTVT.

The rearrangement uses TRBV9 and TRBJ1-1, with D unresolved. The germline V and J ends were trimmed by 4 bases and 4 bases, with 11 bases remaining between them. CDR3 length: 13 residues. CDR1 and CDR2 from the germline V gene are SGDLS and YYNGEE. CDR3 sequence reads: CASSFRVGTEAFF. Here the CDR3 DNA reads TGTGCCAGCAGCTTCCGGGTGGGCACTGAAGCTTTCTTT.

The chain is built from TRBV10-1 and TRBJ1-4; D remains unclear. The CDR3 sequence is 14 residues long. Germline V CDR1 and CDR2: WNHNN, SYGVQD (reference sequence). V was cut by 4 bases and J by 5 bases, with 11 bases left in between. CDR3 amino acids: CASSGHGRNEKLFF. The CDR3 DNA reads TGCGCCAGCAGTGGACACGGTCGGAATGAAAAACTGTTTTTT.

As to this clone: A junction boundary mismatches the germline segment, possibly from a read error. This chain connects TRBV20-1 to TRBJ2-5, with D tentatively TRBD2 (6 bases). There are 11 residues in the CDR3. Germline V CDR1 and CDR2: DFQATT, SNEGSKA (reference sequence). This CDR3 reads CSARESGLHHF. CDR3 nucleotides: TGCAGTGCTAGAGAATCGGGACTCCATCACTTC.

CDR3 sequence (DNA): TGTGCCAGCAGCTTTCTCCAACGAGAAGAGCAGTACTTC. Translation: CASSFLQREEQYF. This chain links TRBV7-9 with TRBJ2-7; D gene ambiguous. V gave up 3 bases and J gave up 7 bases, with 13 bases separating them. The CDR3 sequence is 13 residues long. The germline V gene has CDR1 SEHNR and CDR2 FQNEAQ (reference sequence).

The chain carries TRBV5-4 and TRBJ2-7; D perhaps matches TRBD1 (6 bases). CDR1 is SGHNT, CDR2 YYREEE, per germline (reference sequence). Trimming took 3 bases from V and 3 from J, leaving 13 bases between them. This CDR3 is built from 14 residues. Here the CDR3 reads CASSSTMTGYEQYF. CDR3 nucleotide sequence: TGTGCCAGCAGCTCGACTATGACAGGCTACGAGCAGTACTTC.

The V and J genes are TRBV29-1 and TRBJ2-7; D uncertain. The V and J ends lost 0 bases and 3 bases respectively, with 18 bases between them. This CDR3 is built from 16 residues. Per germline, CDR1 SQVTM and CDR2 ANQGSEA. CDR3 bases: TGCAGCGTTGAAGATCGCGGCAGACGAGCGCTCTACGAGCAGTACTTC. This gives the protein CSVEDRGRRALYEQYF.

V usage is TRBV7-6 and J usage is TRBJ2-5, with D perhaps matching TRBD2 (5 bases). V gave up 0 bases and J gave up 4 bases, with 9 bases separating them. The CDR3 is made up of 14 amino acids. Germline V gives CDR1 SGHVS, CDR2 FNYEAQ. In DNA form, the CDR3 reads TGTGCCAGCAGCTTAGCGGGGAGTTTAGAGACCCAGTACTTC. Its translation: CASSLAGSLETQYF.

The chain carries TRBV6-1 and TRBJ2-2; D gene uncertain. The CDR3 contains 11 residues. The V gene's germline CDR1 is MNHNS and CDR2 SASEGT. V was shortened by 5 bases and J by 5 bases, with 3 bases between the two germline ends. CDR3 coding DNA: TGTGCCAGCAGTCTTACCGGGGAGCTGTTTTTT. Translation gives CASSLTGELFF.

The chain is built from TRBV10-3 and TRBJ1-1, with D uncertain. The V and J ends lost 0 bases and 8 bases respectively, with 7 bases between them. The CDR3 spans 12 residues. In germline, CDR1 is ENHRY, CDR2 SYGVKD. CDR3 loop: CAISESEVEAFF. The DNA for the CDR3 is TGTGCCATCAGTGAGTCAGAGGTCGAAGCTTTCTTT.

The V and J genes are TRBV4-3 and TRBJ1-1; tentatively, D is TRBD1 (5 bases). This CDR3 comprises 15 residues. V was trimmed by 2 bases and J by 0 bases, leaving 10 bases between them. The germline CDR1 and CDR2 sequences are LGHNA and YSLEER. DNA of the CDR3: TGCGCCAGCAGCCAATTCAACAGGATGAACACTGAAGCTTTCTTT. Amino acids: CASSQFNRMNTEAFF.

V usage is TRBV30 and J usage is TRBJ1-2; D unclear. Germline V gene lookup returns CDR1 GTSNPN and CDR2 SVGIG (reference sequence). Trimming left V 7 bases short and J 0 bases short, with 12 bases between. The CDR3 length is 13 residues. The chain's CDR3 is CAYRHSANYGYTF. DNA of the CDR3: TGTGCCTACCGACATTCAGCTAACTATGGCTACACCTTC.

The rearrangement uses TRBV11-1 and TRBJ1-1; TRBD1 might be the D (6 bases). The CDR3 totals 15 residues. Between the trimmed V and J ends, which lost 5 bases and 0 bases, there was a span of 13 bases. Germline lookup yields CDR1 SGHAT and CDR2 FQDESV (reference sequence). The CDR3 loop is CASSKYRAMNTEAFF. CDR3 DNA: TGTGCCAGCAGCAAATACAGGGCTATGAACACTGAAGCTTTCTTT.